One and the same sample provided the 13 T cell receptor beta chains below, sequenced in a study of cytomegalovirus exposure and HLA in healthy donors. The PCR had 60 Vbeta and 13 Jbeta primers. Sequencing used immunoSEQ multiplex PCR; TCRdb keeps in-frame clones, though not all of them. The table lists fewer than 200,000 clones, approximately 80% of them singletons. The sample taken for sequencing was PBMCs. These receptors originate from a woman between 45 and 60 years old in good health and CMV-seropositive.

This clone was recorded a few times. The rearrangement uses TRBV18 and TRBJ1-5; D not certain. CDR1 is KGHSH, CDR2 LQKENI, per germline. V was clipped by 3 bases and J by 2 bases, with 11 bases between them. The CDR3 has 15 residues. The CDR3: CASSPAFTGNQPQHF. The CDR3 DNA follows: TGTGCCAGCTCACCCGCTTTTACGGGCAATCAGCCCCAGCATTTT.

The V and J genes are TRBV10-3 and TRBJ1-1; D may be TRBD1 (6 bases). The CDR3 sequence is 13 residues long. Germline loops: CDR1 ENHRY, CDR2 SYGVKD. The V gene lost 10 bases and the J gene lost 1 base, with 13 bases spanning the gap. Here the CDR3 reads CATFGQQNTEAFF. CDR3 coding DNA: TGTGCCACCTTCGGACAGCAGAACACTGAAGCTTTCTTT.

The J gene is TRBJ1-2, the V gene TRBV5-4; D gene uncertain. Germline V gene data show CDR1 as SGHNT and CDR2 as YYREEE (reference sequence). The CDR3 has 15 residues. With 0 bases removed from V and 2 bases from J, the gap between germline ends came to 11 bases. Here the CDR3 DNA reads TGTGCCAGCAGCTTGGGCGGGAAGAGGAACTATGGCTACACCTTC. Residues: CASSLGGKRNYGYTF.

The rearrangement joins TRBV9 to TRBJ2-6; the match to TRBD1 covers 11 bases. The CDR3 extends over 20 amino acids. Germline trimming cut 7 bases from V and 0 bases from J; bases unmatched to any gene: 15. In germline, CDR1 is SGDLS, CDR2 YYNGEE. The CDR3 loop reads CASRPIETGTGGSGANVLTF. In DNA form, the CDR3 reads TGTGCCAGCCGTCCTATAGAAACCGGGACAGGGGGCTCTGGGGCCAACGTCCTGACTTTC.

The chain uses TRBV4-3 and TRBJ1-1; D unclear. V was trimmed by 0 bases and J by 1 base, leaving 12 bases between them. Germline V gene data show CDR1 as LGHNA and CDR2 as YSLEER. CDR3 length: 16 residues. This chain's CDR3 is CASSQDTVGPNTEAFF. The CDR3 bases are TGCGCCAGCAGCCAAGATACGGTGGGCCCGAACACTGAAGCTTTCTTT.

Only one count was recorded for this clone. The genes are TRBV6-6 and TRBJ2-2; maybe TRBD2 (6 bases). CDR3 size: 16 residues. CDR1 is MNHNY, CDR2 SVGAGI, per germline (reference sequence). Trimming cost V 2 bases and J 2 bases, with 12 bases left between them. CDR3 coding DNA: TGTGCCAGCAGTTACAGGCGGGGAACAAACACCGGGGAGCTGTTTTTT. It encodes CASSYRRGTNTGELFF.

The chain couples TRBV9 to TRBJ1-2; 8 nucleotides align to TRBD1. The V gene end was trimmed by 0 bases and the J gene end by 4 bases; junction bases not matched to a gene: 2. The CDR3 is 14 residues long. Germline lookup yields CDR1 SGDLS and CDR2 YYNGEE. The CDR3 is CASSVDRGSYGYTF. The CDR3 nucleotides read TGTGCCAGCAGCGTAGACAGGGGGAGCTATGGCTACACCTTC.

V and J are TRBV7-8 and TRBJ1-2, with 7 bases that match TRBD1. V was clipped by 4 bases and J by 7 bases; unmatched bases: 15. Germline V gene lookup returns CDR1 SGHVS and CDR2 FQNEAQ. This CDR3 is 16 amino acids long. The CDR3 here is CASSSFTNTGESGYTF. In nucleotides, the CDR3 is TGTGCCAGCAGCTCCTTCACTAACACAGGGGAAAGTGGCTACACCTTC.

The V call is TRBV7-9, the J call TRBJ1-2; D unclear. Trimming removed 3 bases at V and 2 bases at J, with 4 bases between. Germline loops: CDR1 SEHNR, CDR2 FQNEAQ (reference sequence). The CDR3 is 12 amino acids. The CDR3 here is CASSFENYGYTF. The CDR3 DNA follows: TGTGCCAGCAGCTTCGAGAACTATGGCTACACCTTC.

The chain uses TRBV6-5 and TRBJ2-4; 8 nucleotides align to TRBD2. Germline CDR1 is MNHEY and CDR2 is SVGAGI. The V gene end was trimmed by 5 bases and the J gene end by 8 bases; junction bases not matched to a gene: 8. The CDR3 totals 14 residues. CDR3 in amino acids: CASSRGGETDIQYF. In nucleotides, the CDR3 is TGTGCCAGCAGTCGGGGGGGGGAAACGGACATTCAGTACTTC.

This clone has a handful of counts. The chain employs TRBV29-1 and TRBJ2-7; D is perhaps TRBD1 (5 bases). Germline V gene lookup returns CDR1 SQVTM and CDR2 ANQGSEA. The CDR3 extends over 11 amino acids. V was clipped by 6 bases and J by 4 bases, with 10 bases between them. The CDR3 DNA reads TGCAGCGTCGAGACAGCTTACGAGCAGTACTTC. As protein: CSVETAYEQYF.

This clone was seen only once. The gene calls are TRBV15 and TRBJ1-6; 8 bases align to TRBD1. Germline CDR1 reads LNHNV; CDR2 reads YYDKDF (reference sequence). The CDR3 spans 14 residues. V gave up 5 bases and J gave up 13 bases; unmatched junction bases: 10. CDR3 loop: CATSSSGGGGPLHF. The DNA for the CDR3 is TGTGCCACCAGCTCGTCAGGGGGCGGGGGTCCCCTCCACTTT.

The chain carries TRBV7-2 and TRBJ2-5; TRBD1 agrees at 8 bases. The ends lost 5 bases at V and 2 bases at J; junction bases unmatched: 19. There are 19 residues in the CDR3. Germline loops: CDR1 SGHTA, CDR2 FQGNSA. For the CDR3, the DNA is TGTGCCAGCAGCCCAGGGGGCCCCCGCAGGGGAGAGCCACAAGAGACCCAGTACTTC. Translating it yields CASSPGGPRRGEPQETQYF.